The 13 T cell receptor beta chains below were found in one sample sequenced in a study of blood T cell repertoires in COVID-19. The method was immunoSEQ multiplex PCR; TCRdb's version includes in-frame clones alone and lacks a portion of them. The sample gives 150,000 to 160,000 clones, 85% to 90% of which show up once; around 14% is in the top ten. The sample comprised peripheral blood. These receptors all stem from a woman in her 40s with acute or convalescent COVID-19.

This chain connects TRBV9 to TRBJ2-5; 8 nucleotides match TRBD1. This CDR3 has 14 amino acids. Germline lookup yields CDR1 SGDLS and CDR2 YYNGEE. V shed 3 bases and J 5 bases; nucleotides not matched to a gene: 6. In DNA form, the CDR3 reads TGTGCCAGCAGCGCAGGGGGCGCGGGGGAGACCCAGTACTTC. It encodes CASSAGGAGETQYF.

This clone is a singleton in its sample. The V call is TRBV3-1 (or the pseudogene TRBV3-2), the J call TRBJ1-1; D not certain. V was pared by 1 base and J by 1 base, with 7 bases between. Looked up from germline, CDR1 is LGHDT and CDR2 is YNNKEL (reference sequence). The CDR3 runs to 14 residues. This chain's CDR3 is CASSQGEANTEAFF. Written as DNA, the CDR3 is TGTGCCAGCAGCCAAGGGGAGGCGAACACTGAAGCTTTCTTT.

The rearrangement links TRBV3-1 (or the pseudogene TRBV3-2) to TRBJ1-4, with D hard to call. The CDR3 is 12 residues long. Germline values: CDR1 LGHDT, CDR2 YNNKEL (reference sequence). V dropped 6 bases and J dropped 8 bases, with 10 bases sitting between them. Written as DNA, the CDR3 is TGTGCCAGCAGTCAAACTGTGGAAAAACTGTTTTTT. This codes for CASSQTVEKLFF.

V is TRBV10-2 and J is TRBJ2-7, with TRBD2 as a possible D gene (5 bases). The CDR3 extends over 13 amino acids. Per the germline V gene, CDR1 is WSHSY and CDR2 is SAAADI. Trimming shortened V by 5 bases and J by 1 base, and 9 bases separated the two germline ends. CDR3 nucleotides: TGCGCCAGCAGTTTCGGGGTTTCCTACGAGCAGTACTTC. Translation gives CASSFGVSYEQYF.

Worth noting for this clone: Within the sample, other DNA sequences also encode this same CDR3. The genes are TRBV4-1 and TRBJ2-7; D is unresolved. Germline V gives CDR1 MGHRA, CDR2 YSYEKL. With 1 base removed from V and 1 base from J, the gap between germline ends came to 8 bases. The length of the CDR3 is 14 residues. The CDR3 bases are TGCGCCAGCAGCCAAGGACCCGGGTCCTACGAGCAGTACTTC. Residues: CASSQGPGSYEQYF.

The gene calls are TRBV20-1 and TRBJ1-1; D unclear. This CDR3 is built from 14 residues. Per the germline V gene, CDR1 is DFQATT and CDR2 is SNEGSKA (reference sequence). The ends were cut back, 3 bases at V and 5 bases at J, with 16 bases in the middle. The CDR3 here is CSASEPERLTEAFF. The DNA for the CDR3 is TGCAGTGCTAGTGAACCTGAGAGGTTGACTGAAGCTTTCTTT.

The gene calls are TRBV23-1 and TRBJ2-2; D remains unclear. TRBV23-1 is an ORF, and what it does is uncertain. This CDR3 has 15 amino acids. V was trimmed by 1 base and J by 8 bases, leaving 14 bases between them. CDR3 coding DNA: TGCGCCAGCAGTCAATGGTTTGTAGCATGGGGGGAGCTGTTTTTT. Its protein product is CASSQWFVAWGELFF.

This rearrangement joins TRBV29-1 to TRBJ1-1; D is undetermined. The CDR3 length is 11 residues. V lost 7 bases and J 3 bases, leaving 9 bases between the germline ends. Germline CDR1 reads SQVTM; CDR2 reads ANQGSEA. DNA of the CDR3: TGCAGCGCCGGGGAAGACACTGAAGCTTTCTTT. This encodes CSAGEDTEAFF.

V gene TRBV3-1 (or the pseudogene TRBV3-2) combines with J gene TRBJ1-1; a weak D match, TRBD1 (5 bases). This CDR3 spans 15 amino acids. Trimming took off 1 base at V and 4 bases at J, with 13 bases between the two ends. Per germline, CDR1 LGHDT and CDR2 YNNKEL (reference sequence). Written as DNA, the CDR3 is TGTGCCAGCAGCCAAGGGGCAGGGATTAGCACTGAAGCTTTCTTT. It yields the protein CASSQGAGISTEAFF.

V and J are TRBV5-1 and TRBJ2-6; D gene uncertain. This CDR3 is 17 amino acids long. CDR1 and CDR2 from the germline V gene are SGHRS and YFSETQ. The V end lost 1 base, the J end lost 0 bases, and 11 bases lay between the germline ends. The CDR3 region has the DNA TGCGCCAGCAGCTTGCTTATGTCGAGCTCTGGGGCCAACGTCCTGACTTTC. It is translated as CASSLLMSSSGANVLTF.

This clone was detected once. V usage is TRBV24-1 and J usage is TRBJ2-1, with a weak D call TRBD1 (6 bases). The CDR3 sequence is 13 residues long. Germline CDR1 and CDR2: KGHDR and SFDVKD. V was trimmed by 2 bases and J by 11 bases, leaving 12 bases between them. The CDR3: CATSDSDSPQQFF. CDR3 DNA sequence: TGTGCCACCAGTGATTCGGACAGTCCGCAGCAGTTCTTC.

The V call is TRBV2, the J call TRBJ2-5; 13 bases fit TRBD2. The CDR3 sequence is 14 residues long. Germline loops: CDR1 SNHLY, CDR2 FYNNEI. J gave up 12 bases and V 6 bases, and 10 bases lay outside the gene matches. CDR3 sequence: CASSPQPGLAGKYF. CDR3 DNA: TGTGCCAGCAGCCCTCAGCCGGGACTAGCGGGGAAGTACTTC.

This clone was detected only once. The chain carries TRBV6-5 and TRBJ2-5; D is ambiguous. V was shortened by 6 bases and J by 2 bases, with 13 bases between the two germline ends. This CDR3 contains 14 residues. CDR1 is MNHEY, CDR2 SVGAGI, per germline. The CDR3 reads CASRPRLTQETQYF. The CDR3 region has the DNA TGTGCCAGCAGGCCCCGACTTACGCAAGAGACCCAGTACTTC.